The clone carrying this TCR beta chain was detected a few times. Time point defined: patch test 3, about 24 weeks after DPC sensitization. Documented treatment: therapeutic diphenylcyclopropenone sensitization with weekly scalp DPC. Alopecia patients between 18 and 70 years old and suitable for DPC were used as donors. TCRdb processed the RACE reads anew with MiXCR; each CDR3 protein has one entry. Of approximately 110,000 distinct CDR3 sequences in the sample, under 40% were seen once. The CDR3 totals 16 residues. CDR1 is KGHDR, CDR2 SFDVKD, per germline. V trimming: 3 bases; J trimming: 5 bases; junction bases outside the gene matches: 10. The sample belongs to a study of human T cells and chemical hapten exposure.

This specimen consisted of whole blood, obtained in connection with sensitization to the hapten diphenylcyclopropenone (DPC). This receptor was taken from a man aged 35-49 years with alopecia areata. Some clones in this sample may be carry-over from other donors' samples. The rearrangement uses TRBV24-1 and TRBJ2-5; 8 nucleotides line up with TRBD1. The CDR3 DNA follows: TGTGCCACCAGTGATGCCGGGACAGGCTTCGGGGAGACCCAGTACTTC. Translating gives CATSDAGTGFGETQYF.